This T cell receptor beta chain stems from a study of tumor-infiltrating lymphocytes in oesophageal squamous cell carcinoma. There are 18 residues in the CDR3. J gave up 0 bases and V 9 bases, and 16 bases lay outside the gene matches. Per the germline V gene, CDR1 is SGHTA and CDR2 is FQGNSA. MiXCR was run by TCRdb on the PCR reads, yielding one entry per CDR3 protein. The sample includes about 3,400 distinct CDR3 sequences, over 15% seen only once; the top ten take about 25%. As for this clonotype: This likely comes from a read error, as the CDR3 has no conserved phenylalanine or tryptophan at its end.

The receptor was derived from a male donor with esophageal squamous cell carcinoma. The chain joins TRBV7-2 to TRBJ2-3, with TRBD2 matching 9 bases. Sequencing was performed on esophageal tumor tissue. The CDR3 is CARSRRGGGYSSTDTQYV. Here the CDR3 DNA reads TGTGCCAGGAGTCGTCGCGGGGGGGGCTATTCTAGCACAGATACGCAGTATGTT.